The rows below give T cell receptor beta chains drawn from one sample of a study of cytomegalovirus exposure and HLA in healthy donors. TCRdb's copy holds only in-frame clones and misses some; the assay was immunoSEQ multiplex PCR. The sample includes 200,000 or so clones, approximately 87% of them seen just once. What was sequenced was PBMCs. These receptors came from a woman between 18 and 30 years old in good health and CMV-seronegative. CDR3s include the opening cysteine and the closing phenylalanine or tryptophan. Each record gives: D gene, clone size, CDR3 length, V gene, J gene, CDR3 DNA, CDR3 protein. A D gene is named only where the DNA matches it firmly. Where a row states a size, it is once, few, many or the class of an expanded clone; other rows omit it.

.	.	18	TRBV27	TRBJ2-3	TGTGCCAGCAGTCCCGGGGCAGGCGTAGCTGTCGGCACAGATACGCAGTATTTT	CASSPGAGVAVGTDTQYF
.	.	15	TRBV28	TRBJ2-4	TGTGCCAGCATTTCCCCCGGGGCAGCCAAAAACATTCAGTACTTC	CASISPGAAKNIQYF
.	.	13	TRBV19	TRBJ2-7	TGTGCCAGTAGCAGACCAGGAAACTACGAGCAGTACTTC	CASSRPGNYEQYF
.	.	16	TRBV4-1	TRBJ1-2	TGCGCCAGCAGTCTCGGACAGCGCCTGTTGGGCTCTGGCTACACCTTC	CASSLGQRLLGSGYTF
.	.	11	TRBV11-2	TRBJ1-6	TGTGCCAGCGAGGATAATTCACCCCTCCACTTT	CASEDNSPLHF
.	.	14	TRBV5-1	TRBJ2-4	TGCGCCAGCAGCTTGGGGGGAGTTAGGGACATTCAGTACTTC	CASSLGGVRDIQYF
.	.	17	TRBV12-5	TRBJ2-7	TGTGCTAGTGGTTTGGGGGCCGGGGGCAAAAATCCCTGGGAGCAGTACTTC	CASGLGAGGKNPWEQYF
.	.	14	TRBV5-1	TRBJ1-1	TGCGCCAGCAGCCCTACCCAGCAGAACACTGAAGCTTTCTTT	CASSPTQQNTEAFF
.	.	13	TRBV7-9	TRBJ2-3	TGTGCCAGCAGCTGGGGACCCTCAGATACGCAGTATTTT	CASSWGPSDTQYF
TRBD2	.	15	TRBV27	TRBJ2-3	TGTGCCAGTCTACCCGGACTAGCGCGGACAGATACGCAGTATTTT	CASLPGLARTDTQYF
TRBD2	.	16	TRBV18	TRBJ2-2	TGTGCCAGCTCACCACTCGGACTAGCGTCCACCGGGGAGCTGTTTTTT	CASSPLGLASTGELFF
TRBD1	.	15	TRBV11-2	TRBJ1-1	TGTGCCAGCAGCATGGGGGACAGGGGGAACACTGAAGCTTTCTTT	CASSMGDRGNTEAFF
TRBD1	.	15	TRBV5-1	TRBJ2-7	TGCGCCAGCAGCTCTCCGGGACAGGGCTCCTACGAGCAGTACTTC	CASSSPGQGSYEQYF
.	.	13	TRBV27	TRBJ2-1	TGTGCCAGCAGTTTCGACGGCCGGGATGAGCAGTTCTTC	CASSFDGRDEQFF
.	.	16	TRBV6-6	TRBJ1-1	TGTGCCAGCAGTTACTCCGGGGACGGGATGAACACTGAAGCTTTCTTT	CASSYSGDGMNTEAFF
TRBD1	few	14	TRBV2	TRBJ1-5	TGTGCCAGCAGTCGACAGGGGGCAAAACAGCCCCAGCATTTT	CASSRQGAKQPQHF
.	.	15	TRBV28	TRBJ2-1	TGTGCCAGCACCCTTACCCCCCGCTCCTTCAATGAGCAGTTCTTC	CASTLTPRSFNEQFF
.	.	12	TRBV28	TRBJ1-3	TGTGCCATGCAGGGCTCTGGAAACACCATATATTTT	CAMQGSGNTIYF
TRBD2	.	19	TRBV9	TRBJ2-3	TGTGCCAGCAGCGAGAGCAGGGTGGAACTAGCGGGGCTCGCAGATACGCAGTATTTT	CASSESRVELAGLADTQYF
.	.	14	TRBV6-6	TRBJ2-7	TGTGCCAGCAGTTACTCGACAAACAAGGGCGAGCAGTACTTC	CASSYSTNKGEQYF
.	.	12	TRBV2	TRBJ2-2	TGTGCCAGCAGTGACCACACCGGGGAGCTGTTTTTT	CASSDHTGELFF
TRBD2	.	15	TRBV7-2	TRBJ2-7	TGTGCCAGCAGCTTCTCCGGGACTAGCACCTACGAGCAGTACTTC	CASSFSGTSTYEQYF
.	once	15	TRBV7-9	TRBJ1-2	TGTGCCAGCAGCTTCGAGGCCAGGGGTAACTATGGCTACACCTTC	CASSFEARGNYGYTF
.	.	16	TRBV27	TRBJ2-1	TGTGCCAGCAGTTTACGATGGACAGTCATAGGGAATGAGCAGTTCTTC	CASSLRWTVIGNEQFF
.	.	15	TRBV30	TRBJ2-7	TGTGCCTGGAGTCCTCCGGACAGAAAAACCTACGAGCAGTACTTC	CAWSPPDRKTYEQYF
.	few	14	TRBV5-8	TRBJ1-2	TGTGCCAGCAGCCGAGGGCAGGAGGGCTATGGCTACACCTTC	CASSRGQEGYGYTF
.	.	16	TRBV12-5	TRBJ1-2	TGTGCTAGTGGTTTGGTATCCGGGGAACGGGGCTATGGCTACACCTTC	CASGLVSGERGYGYTF
.	.	11	TRBV5-6	TRBJ2-7	TGTGCCAGCAGCCGAGGGTACGAGCAGTACTTC	CASSRGYEQYF
TRBD1	.	14	TRBV30	TRBJ1-3	TGTGCCTGGAGTTCGACAGGGGCTGGAAACACCATATATTTT	CAWSSTGAGNTIYF
TRBD1	few	14	TRBV9	TRBJ2-2	TGTGCCAGCAGCGGAGGACAGGGCACCGGGGAGCTGTTTTTT	CASSGGQGTGELFF
.	.	16	TRBV6-5	TRBJ1-3	TGTGCCAGCAGTTACTCGATACGTGCAGGAGGAAACACCATATATTTT	CASSYSIRAGGNTIYF
TRBD1	.	14	TRBV28	TRBJ1-2	TGTGCCAGCAGTTTAGGACAGGGAGACTATGGCTACACCTTC	CASSLGQGDYGYTF
TRBD2	.	16	TRBV5-1	TRBJ2-1	TGCGCCAGCAGCTTGGCCGGGACTAGCGGGTACAATGAGCAGTTCTTC	CASSLAGTSGYNEQFF
.	.	14	TRBV2	TRBJ2-3	TGTGCCAGCAGTGAAGGGGTAGAGACAGATACGCAGTATTTT	CASSEGVETDTQYF
.	.	14	TRBV13	TRBJ1-1	TGTGCCAGCAGCTTAGGGGGCGAGAACACTGAAGCTTTCTTT	CASSLGGENTEAFF
.	.	14	TRBV30	TRBJ1-1	TGTGCCTGGAGTGAGAACAACTGGAACACTGAAGCTTTCTTT	CAWSENNWNTEAFF
.	.	13	TRBV28	TRBJ2-2	TGTGCCAGCAGTTTATTGGGGGGAGGGGAGCTGTTTTTT	CASSLLGGGELFF
.	.	16	TRBV6-6	TRBJ2-4	TGTGCCAGCAGCCTTTGGACTCCTTCGGGCAAAAACATTCAGTACTTC	CASSLWTPSGKNIQYF
.	once	12	TRBV11-1	TRBJ2-7	TGTGCCAGCAGCTTAGGAGGATCCGAGCAGTACTTC	CASSLGGSEQYF
TRBD2	.	16	TRBV30	TRBJ2-7	TGTGCCTGGAGCCCCCCCCGGACTAGCGGGAGGTACGAGCAGTACTTC	CAWSPPRTSGRYEQYF
.	.	14	TRBV11-2	TRBJ2-7	TGTGCCAGCAGCTTCGGGACTGAGACTTACGAGCAGTACTTC	CASSFGTETYEQYF
.	.	14	TRBV9	TRBJ1-4	TGTGCCAGCAGCGTGGGCCGGATGAATGAAAAACTGTTTTTT	CASSVGRMNEKLFF
.	.	16	TRBV9	TRBJ1-4	TGTGCCAGCAGCCCAGGAAGGGGTCGAGGTAATGAAAAACTGTTTTTT	CASSPGRGRGNEKLFF